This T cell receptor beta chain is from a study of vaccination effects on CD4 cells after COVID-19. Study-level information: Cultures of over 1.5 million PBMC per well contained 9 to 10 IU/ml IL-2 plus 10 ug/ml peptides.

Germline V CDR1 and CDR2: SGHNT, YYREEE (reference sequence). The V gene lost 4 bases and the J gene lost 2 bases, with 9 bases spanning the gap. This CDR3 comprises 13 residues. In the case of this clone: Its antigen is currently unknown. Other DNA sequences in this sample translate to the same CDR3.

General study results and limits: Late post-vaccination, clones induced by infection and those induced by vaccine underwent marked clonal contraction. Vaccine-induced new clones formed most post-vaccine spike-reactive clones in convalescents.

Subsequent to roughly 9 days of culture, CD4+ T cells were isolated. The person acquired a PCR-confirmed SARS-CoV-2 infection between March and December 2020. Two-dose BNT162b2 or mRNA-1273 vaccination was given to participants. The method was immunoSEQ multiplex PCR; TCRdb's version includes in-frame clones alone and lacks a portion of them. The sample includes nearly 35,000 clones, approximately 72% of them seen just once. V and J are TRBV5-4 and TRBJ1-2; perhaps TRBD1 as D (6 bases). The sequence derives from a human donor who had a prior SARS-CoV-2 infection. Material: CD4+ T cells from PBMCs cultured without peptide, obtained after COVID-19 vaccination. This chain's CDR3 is CASSPDRNYGYTF. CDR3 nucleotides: TGTGCCAGCAGCCCAGACAGGAACTATGGCTACACCTTC. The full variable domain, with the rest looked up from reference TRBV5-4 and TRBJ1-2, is ETGVTQSPTHLIKTRGQQVTLRCSSQSGHNTVSWYQQALGQGPQFIFQYYREEENGRGNFPPRFSGLQFPNYSSELNVNALELDDSALYLCASSPDRNYGYTFGSGTRLTVV.